A selection of T cell receptor beta chains follows, all from one sample in a study of blood T cell repertoires in COVID-19. Generated by immunoSEQ multiplex PCR, the TCRdb table keeps only in-frame clones and is missing some. The data hold under 250,000 clones, with roughly 88% observed a single time. The sequenced sample was peripheral blood. The receptors originated from a human donor in a cohort sampled during active COVID-19. The CDR3 runs from the conserved cysteine through the conserved F or W.

J	V	CDR3
TRBJ1-1	TRBV5-6	CASSFQNTEAFF
TRBJ2-5	TRBV6-6	CASSQSGLEETQYF
TRBJ1-2	TRBV27	CASTEQGQGAGGYTF
TRBJ2-5	TRBV3-1/TRBV3-2	CASSLLPGVAVETQYF
TRBJ2-7	TRBV10-1	CASSRLAGAYEQYF
TRBJ1-2	TRBV6-5	CASSYSGGVSGYTF
TRBJ2-7	TRBV27	CASSFLGAGESYEQYF
TRBJ2-2	TRBV23-1	CASSHPRTANTGELFF
TRBJ2-7	TRBV28	CASRSGTPPYEQYF
TRBJ1-2	TRBV4-1	CASSQMGTSGYGYTF
TRBJ2-3	TRBV11-2	CASSSEAASTDTQYF
TRBJ2-7	TRBV21-1	CASSKDGFVVAEGVYEQYF
TRBJ2-1	TRBV4-1	CASSQRTGGGFLEQFF
TRBJ2-3	TRBV27	CASSPMTGMSTDTQYF
TRBJ2-5	TRBV9	CASSPGAGGTFETQYF
TRBJ2-2	TRBV27	CASSMRQGVSPGELFF
TRBJ1-1	TRBV7-2	CASSFLGQLYTEAFF
TRBJ1-1	TRBV28	CASSTQGNTEAFF
TRBJ1-2	TRBV5-6	CASSLVGTGLGYTF
TRBJ2-3	TRBV20-1	CSARVADTQYF
TRBJ2-1	TRBV19	CASSAPGASGDEQFF
TRBJ1-1	TRBV9	CASSVGTGNTEAFF
TRBJ2-5	TRBV2	CASRAGLAGSRGTQYF
TRBJ1-5	TRBV19	CASSTTGTGAFSNQPQHF
TRBJ1-1	TRBV25-1	CASSDGQEAFF
TRBJ1-2	TRBV18	CASSPTGGGYGYTF
TRBJ1-1	TRBV19	CASKDRGTMNTEAFF
TRBJ1-3	TRBV27	CASSPYPFRYSGNTIYF
TRBJ2-7	TRBV9	CASSTGSAYEQYF
TRBJ2-7	TRBV30	CAWTPGPDNIKGVYEQYF
TRBJ2-1	TRBV28	CASSGFRAQFF
TRBJ1-2	TRBV18	CASSPRTGPYGYTF
TRBJ2-2	TRBV7-2	CASSLAQGIGTGELFF
TRBJ2-3	TRBV28	CASSLMGAGTNTQYF
TRBJ2-5	TRBV6-4	CASSDYGTGQEEETQYF
TRBJ2-7	TRBV5-1	CASSEPRWETASYEQYF
TRBJ2-7	TRBV25-1	CASSDFLGLADPYEQYF
TRBJ1-4	TRBV19	CASSIWASGNEKLFF
TRBJ1-1	TRBV10-1	CASSESGRGEAFF
TRBJ2-5	TRBV24-1	CATSDNRLQETQYF
TRBJ1-5	TRBV27	CASSHRGGQPQHF
TRBJ1-5	TRBV2	CASSLRLEKQLGNQPQHF
TRBJ2-3	TRBV29-1	CSVYSREGSADTQYF
TRBJ2-3	TRBV12-5	CASGLVGGSTDTQYF
TRBJ1-5	TRBV5-1	CASSPASGSNQPQHF
TRBJ2-6	TRBV2	CASPISSSGANVLTF
TRBJ1-4	TRBV7-9	CASTLQGMGNEKLFF
TRBJ2-5	TRBV19	CASSWTGGFQETQYF
TRBJ2-7	TRBV5-1	CASSPGLAGSSYEQYF
TRBJ2-3	TRBV7-9	CASSEPGLATDTQYF
TRBJ1-1	TRBV3-1/TRBV3-2	CASSHRGTEAFF
TRBJ1-4	TRBV4-1	CASSQGRAVTNEKLFF
TRBJ1-5	TRBV28	CASSYYGTGGNQPQHF
TRBJ1-5	TRBV6-5	CASSPGTGGNQPQHF